The 18 T cell receptor beta chains given below trace back to one sample, sequenced in a study of T cell repertoires in cytomegalovirus infection. From the reads, TCRdb called clonotypes with MiXCR, one entry per CDR3 protein. The sample shows approximately 190,000 distinct CDR3 sequences, approximately 9.6% of them seen only once. The specimen sequenced was PBMCs. The receptors originated from a human donor in good health (CMV status not recorded). Some clones in this sample may be carry-over from other donors' samples.

This chain links TRBV28 with TRBJ1-5; possible D gene TRBD1, 5 bases. V lost 1 base to trimming and J lost 5 bases, with 9 bases between them. There are 14 residues in the CDR3. Germline V gene lookup returns CDR1 MDHEN and CDR2 SYDVKM. CDR3 protein: CASSLSGRHQPQHF. For the CDR3, the DNA is TGTGCCAGCAGTTTATCAGGGAGGCATCAGCCCCAGCATTTT.

The J gene is TRBJ2-3, the V gene TRBV7-3, with a tentative D call TRBD2 (6 bases). The CDR3 contains 13 residues. Germline V gene sequence: CDR1 SGHTA, CDR2 FQGTGA. With 5 bases removed from V and 6 bases from J, the gap between germline ends came to 12 bases. The CDR3, as DNA: TGTGCCAGCAGCCCAGGGACTCCCGATACGCAGTATTTT. Its protein is CASSPGTPDTQYF.

This clonotype came up many times. The chain has TRBV28 and TRBJ2-3; 10 nucleotides align to TRBD1. The J segment lost 2 bases and the V segment lost 1 base, leaving 3 bases of the junction unmatched. The CDR3 sequence is 16 residues long. CDR1 and CDR2 from the germline V gene are MDHEN and SYDVKM. CDR3 protein: CASSLFGTGATDTQYF. The CDR3 DNA sequence: TGTGCCAGCAGTTTATTCGGGACAGGGGCCACAGATACGCAGTATTTT.

V and J are TRBV30 and TRBJ2-7, with D unclear. This CDR3 is built from 14 residues. Per germline, CDR1 GTSNPN and CDR2 SVGIG (reference sequence). The V end lost 0 bases, the J end lost 2 bases, and 11 bases lay between the germline ends. The CDR3 loop is CAWSVQGFAYEQYF. CDR3 coding DNA: TGTGCCTGGAGTGTACAAGGGTTCGCCTACGAGCAGTACTTC.

This clonotype was seen at least ten times. The chain employs TRBV28 and TRBJ2-5; 13 bases align to TRBD2. Germline V gene sequence: CDR1 MDHEN, CDR2 SYDVKM. The V and J ends lost 6 bases and 1 base, in that order; junction bases with no gene match: 5. The CDR3 has 16 residues. CDR3 region: CASSETSGRVQETQYF. DNA for the CDR3: TGTGCCAGCAGCGAAACTAGCGGGAGGGTCCAAGAGACCCAGTACTTC.

This clonotype was seen at least ten times. This chain connects TRBV7-2 to TRBJ1-5, with TRBD1 as a possible D gene (5 bases). With 4 bases removed from V and 4 bases from J, the gap between germline ends came to 14 bases. CDR1 and CDR2 from the germline V gene are SGHTA and FQGNSA. The CDR3 has 15 amino acids. The CDR3 is CASSSGGAINQPQHF. CDR3 nucleotides: TGTGCCAGCAGCTCGGGGGGTGCAATTAATCAGCCCCAGCATTTT.

The chain links TRBV28 to TRBJ1-2; no reliable D call. V lost 5 bases and J 8 bases, leaving 24 bases between the germline ends. The CDR3 totals 16 residues. Per the germline V gene, CDR1 is MDHEN and CDR2 is SYDVKM. CDR3 loop: CASSLSHPGRAGGYTF. In DNA, the CDR3 is TGTGCCAGCAGTCTCTCACACCCCGGACGGGCTGGGGGCTACACCTTC.

In its sample, this clonotype was seen many times. The chain has TRBV7-2 and TRBJ2-5; D is unclear. Trimming pared 5 bases from V and 0 bases from J, leaving 7 bases between. Germline CDR1 reads SGHTA; CDR2 reads FQGNSA. The CDR3 totals 13 residues. CDR3 sequence reads: CASSDTNQETQYF. The CDR3, as DNA: TGTGCCAGCAGCGACACAAACCAAGAGACCCAGTACTTC.

This clonotype was counted at least ten times. The CDR3 loop reads CASSTWDRGYAGELFF. As DNA, the CDR3 is TGTGCCAGTAGTACCTGGGACAGGGGGTATGCCGGGGAGCTGTTTTTT. This chain uses TRBV19 with TRBJ2-2; 11 bases map to TRBD1. This CDR3 has 16 amino acids. The J segment lost 6 bases and the V segment lost 4 bases, leaving 7 bases of the junction unmatched. The germline V gene has CDR1 LNHDA and CDR2 SQIVND (reference sequence).

The CDR3, as DNA: TGTGCCAGTTCAGAGGGGGGAAGGGTCCAGCCCCAGCATTTT. Translating gives CASSEGGRVQPQHF. This chain joins TRBV19 and TRBJ1-5, with a weak D call TRBD1 (6 bases). This CDR3 comprises 14 residues. CDR1 and CDR2 (germline): LNHDA, SQIVND (reference sequence). Trimming stripped 8 bases from V and 7 bases from J, with 18 bases between. Together with reference TRBV19 and TRBJ1-5, the CDR3 gives the full variable domain: DGGITQSPKYLFRKEGQNVTLSCEQNLNHDAMYWYRQDPGQGLRLIYYSQIVNDFQKGDIAEGYSVSREKKESFPLTVTSAQKNPTAFYLCASSEGGRVQPQHFGDGTRLSIL.

This clonotype appeared many times. The chain employs TRBV6-2 or TRBV6-3 and TRBJ1-1; no firm D call. V was pared by 3 bases and J by 3 bases, with 8 bases between. Germline V lookup: CDR1 MNHEY, CDR2 SVGEGT. The CDR3 is 13 residues long. CDR3 region: CASSYRRDTEAFF. The CDR3, as DNA: TGTGCCAGCAGTTATAGGAGGGACACTGAAGCTTTCTTT.

This clonotype occurred many times. V is TRBV7-9 and J is TRBJ2-7; D is unresolved. The CDR3 loop spans 12 amino acids. V lost 5 bases to trimming and J lost 2 bases, with 7 bases between them. The germline CDR1 and CDR2 sequences are SEHNR and FQNEAQ (reference sequence). In nucleotides, the CDR3 is TGTGCCAGCAGCCCCCCGACCTACGAGCAGTACTTC. This translates into CASSPPTYEQYF.

This clonotype occurred many times. The chain recombines TRBV7-2 with TRBJ2-4, with D perhaps TRBD2 (6 bases). The CDR3 sequence is 17 residues long. CDR1 SGHTA and CDR2 FQGNSA come from the germline V gene. V lost 0 bases and J 0 bases, leaving 12 bases between the germline ends. CDR3 in DNA: TGTGCCAGCAGCTTAGCGAGTAGCGGCCTAGCCAAAAACATTCAGTACTTC. Translated, it gives CASSLASSGLAKNIQYF.

This clonotype was recorded many times. The genes are TRBV20-1 and TRBJ1-5; D uncertain. Deletions cut 0 bases from V and 4 bases from J, with 4 bases between. Germline values: CDR1 DFQATT, CDR2 SNEGSKA (reference sequence). CDR3 size: 12 residues. CDR3 nucleotides: TGCAGTGCTAGAGACGGGAATCAGCCCCAGCATTTT. It codes for CSARDGNQPQHF.

The chain employs TRBV19 and TRBJ1-1, with D possibly TRBD1 on 5 matching bases. This CDR3 spans 14 amino acids. Trimming took 9 bases from V and 7 from J, leaving 21 bases between them. Germline V gene data show CDR1 as LNHDA and CDR2 as SQIVND (reference sequence). CDR3 amino acids: CASQPGGAGHEAFF. CDR3 coding DNA: TGTGCCAGCCAGCCTGGAGGGGCAGGGCATGAAGCTTTCTTT.

This clonotype has a count of ten or more. The rearrangement links TRBV7-2 to TRBJ2-5; the D gene is possibly TRBD2 (6 bases). This CDR3 region has 17 residues. Between the trimmed V and J ends, which lost 1 base and 2 bases, there was a span of 17 bases. Germline V CDR1 and CDR2: SGHTA, FQGNSA. CDR3 bases: TGTGCCAGCAGCTTAGGGAGGGCAGTCATCAATCAAGAGACCCAGTACTTC. It yields the protein CASSLGRAVINQETQYF.

This clonotype was recorded many times. The chain couples TRBV7-2 to TRBJ2-1, with 9 bases that match TRBD2. This CDR3 comprises 14 residues. The V segment lost 10 bases and the J segment 3 bases; nucleotides outside the gene matches: 7. CDR1 is SGHTA and CDR2 is FQGNSA in the germline V gene. The CDR3 is CATSTSGDYNEQFF. As DNA, the CDR3 is TGTGCCACCTCGACTAGCGGAGACTACAATGAGCAGTTCTTC.

This clonotype was detected many times. The chain links TRBV28 to TRBJ2-7; 12 bases map to TRBD2. The V gene end was trimmed by 4 bases and the J gene end by 4 bases; junction bases not matched to a gene: 5. The germline V gene has CDR1 MDHEN and CDR2 SYDVKM. This CDR3 has 15 amino acids. CDR3 loop: CASSSPSGRGYEQYF. The CDR3 DNA reads TGTGCCAGCAGTTCCCCTAGCGGGAGGGGTTACGAGCAGTACTTC.